A selection of T cell receptor beta chains follows, all from one sample in a study of OX40 agonist ivuxolimab in advanced cancers. Repertoires were generated with immunoSEQ multiplex PCR, while TCRdb's copy carries only in-frame clones and drops some. The sample includes around 130,000 clones, 93% of them seen just once. Material: CD4+ or CD8+ T cells sorted from blood, obtained in a trial of the OX40 agonist ivuxolimab. Receptors originate from an adult with an advanced solid tumor such as melanoma, head and neck, liver or kidney cancer. Each CDR3 is given with its conserved first and last residue. The D gene is left open where the match is weak. Expanded clones get a size class; other rows say once, few or many, or leave the size out.

D gene	V gene	clone size	J gene	CDR3 protein	CDR3 DNA
-	TRBV5-4	-	TRBJ2-7	CASSLLWAGKENEQYF	TGTGCCAGCAGCTTGTTGTGGGCAGGGAAGGAGAACGAGCAGTACTTC
TRBD1	TRBV29-1	-	TRBJ1-1	CSVTPQGMNTEAFF	TGCAGCGTGACACCACAGGGGATGAACACTGAAGCTTTCTTT
TRBD1	TRBV28	-	TRBJ1-5	CASRTQGAPRPQHF	TGTGCCAGCAGGACCCAGGGGGCGCCGCGTCCCCAGCATTTT
-	TRBV25-1	-	TRBJ1-1	CASRVREGNTEAFF	TGTGCCAGCCGAGTCAGGGAAGGGAACACTGAAGCTTTCTTT
-	TRBV11-2	once	TRBJ1-2	CASSSDRSHGYTF	TGTGCCAGCAGCTCGGACAGATCCCATGGCTACACCTTC
-	TRBV11-3	-	TRBJ2-2	CASSLFRGNTGELFF	TGTGCCAGCAGCTTATTCCGGGGGAACACCGGGGAGCTGTTTTTT
-	TRBV28	-	TRBJ1-5	CASSSPGQPQHF	TGTGCCAGCAGTTCTCCAGGGCAGCCCCAGCATTTT
-	TRBV28	-	TRBJ2-7	CASRYRDHSYEQYF	TGTGCCAGCAGATACCGGGACCACTCCTACGAGCAGTACTTC
-	TRBV19	-	TRBJ1-2	CASSIRGDYGYTF	TGTGCCAGTAGTATAAGGGGTGACTATGGCTACACCTTC
-	TRBV6-1	-	TRBJ1-5	CASRDGGSNQPQHF	TGTGCCAGCAGGGATGGGGGTTCCAATCAGCCCCAGCATTTT
-	TRBV5-8	once	TRBJ1-1	CASRLNVGGGTEAFF	TGTGCCAGCAGATTAAACGTGGGGGGGGGCACTGAAGCTTTCTTT
TRBD1	TRBV28	-	TRBJ1-4	CASRGQGALEKLFF	TGTGCCAGCAGGGGGCAGGGGGCGCTCGAAAAACTGTTTTTT
-	TRBV11-1	-	TRBJ1-5	CASSLRGGPQHF	TGTGCCAGCAGCCTAAGGGGGGGTCCCCAGCATTTT
TRBD2	TRBV9	-	TRBJ2-1	CASSGTSGSYEQFF	TGTGCCAGCAGCGGGACTAGCGGGAGTTATGAGCAGTTCTTC
-	TRBV27	once	TRBJ1-2	CASSFDGVGGYTF	TGTGCCAGCAGCTTTGACGGAGTCGGTGGCTACACCTTC
-	TRBV4-2	-	TRBJ1-5	CASSQNPGVVDQPQHF	TGTGCCAGCAGCCAAAACCCAGGGGTTGTGGATCAGCCCCAGCATTTT
-	TRBV28	-	TRBJ2-5	CASSGGGLETQYF	TGTGCCAGCAGTGGGGGGGGGCTGGAGACCCAGTACTTC
-	TRBV5-1	-	TRBJ2-5	CASSTRDPTVTQYF	TGCGCCAGCAGCACCCGGGACCCTACGGTGACCCAGTACTTC
TRBD1	TRBV28	-	TRBJ2-6	CASRDSSSGANVLTF	TGTGCCAGCCGGGACAGCAGCTCTGGGGCCAACGTCCTGACTTTC
-	TRBV7-9	few	TRBJ1-1	CASIKPGHKNTEAFF	TGTGCCAGCATCAAACCGGGACACAAGAACACTGAAGCTTTCTTT
TRBD2	TRBV7-9	-	TRBJ2-5	CASTKDLAGHQETQYF	TGTGCCAGCACCAAAGACCTAGCGGGGCACCAAGAGACCCAGTACTTC
-	TRBV6-1	-	TRBJ2-7	CASTPSAGRYEQYF	TGTGCCAGCACCCCAAGCGCAGGGCGCTACGAGCAGTACTTC
-	TRBV19	few	TRBJ1-5	CASSKWGRGGNQPQHF	TGTGCCAGTAGTAAGTGGGGGCGCGGGGGCAATCAGCCCCAGCATTTT
-	TRBV27	-	TRBJ2-2	CASSFRIGNTGELFF	TGTGCCAGCAGTTTCCGGATTGGGAACACCGGGGAGCTGTTTTTT
-	TRBV5-1	-	TRBJ2-3	CASSLAQVTDTQYF	TGCGCCAGCAGCCTAGCGCAGGTTACGGATACGCAGTATTTT
-	TRBV15	-	TRBJ2-1	CATSRDRGNEQFF	TGTGCCACCAGCAGAGACAGGGGAAATGAGCAGTTCTTC
-	TRBV7-3	-	TRBJ1-2	CASSHTRGTNGYTF	TGTGCCAGCAGCCATACCAGAGGGACGAATGGCTACACCTTC
-	TRBV18	-	TRBJ2-2	CASSQGRTGELFF	TGTGCCAGCTCCCAAGGGCGGACCGGGGAGCTGTTTTTT
-	TRBV19	-	TRBJ1-5	CASSPHGGGTDNQPQHF	TGTGCCAGTAGTCCCCATGGGGGGGGGACGGATAATCAGCCCCAGCATTTT
TRBD1	TRBV5-4	-	TRBJ2-3	CASSLAGQGRADTQYF	TGTGCCAGCAGCTTGGCCGGACAGGGTAGGGCAGATACGCAGTATTTT
-	TRBV5-6	-	TRBJ1-1	CASSLLGSRGNTEAFF	TGTGCCAGCAGCTTGTTAGGCAGCCGGGGGAACACTGAAGCTTTCTTT
TRBD2	TRBV7-9	-	TRBJ2-7	CASSLLAGGSYEQYF	TGTGCCAGCAGTTTACTAGCGGGGGGTTCCTACGAGCAGTACTTC
-	TRBV28	-	TRBJ2-7	CASRRDNYEQYF	TGTGCCAGCCGCCGGGACAATTACGAGCAGTACTTC
TRBD2	TRBV2	-	TRBJ2-1	CASRPGTSGNPSYNEQFF	TGTGCCAGCAGACCTGGGACTAGCGGAAACCCCTCCTACAATGAGCAGTTCTTC
TRBD2	TRBV18	-	TRBJ2-1	CASSPPGLAGGGQFF	TGTGCCAGCTCACCACCGGGACTAGCGGGAGGTGGGCAGTTCTTC
-	TRBV27	few	TRBJ1-5	CASSFGTPLGQPQHF	TGTGCCAGCAGTTTCGGGACCCCTTTGGGTCAGCCCCAGCATTTT
-	TRBV5-1	-	TRBJ2-1	CASSLEGFSGDEQFF	TGCGCCAGCAGCTTGGAGGGGTTCTCAGGGGATGAGCAGTTCTTC
TRBD2	TRBV7-2	-	TRBJ2-2	CASSLNGRALGELFF	TGTGCCAGCAGCTTAAACGGGAGGGCCCTCGGGGAGCTGTTTTTT
-	TRBV2	-	TRBJ1-1	CASSYQGYTEAFF	TGTGCCAGCAGTTATCAGGGATACACTGAAGCTTTCTTT
-	TRBV9	-	TRBJ2-7	CASSVAPGLYEQYF	TGTGCCAGCAGCGTCGCCCCCGGTCTCTACGAGCAGTACTTC